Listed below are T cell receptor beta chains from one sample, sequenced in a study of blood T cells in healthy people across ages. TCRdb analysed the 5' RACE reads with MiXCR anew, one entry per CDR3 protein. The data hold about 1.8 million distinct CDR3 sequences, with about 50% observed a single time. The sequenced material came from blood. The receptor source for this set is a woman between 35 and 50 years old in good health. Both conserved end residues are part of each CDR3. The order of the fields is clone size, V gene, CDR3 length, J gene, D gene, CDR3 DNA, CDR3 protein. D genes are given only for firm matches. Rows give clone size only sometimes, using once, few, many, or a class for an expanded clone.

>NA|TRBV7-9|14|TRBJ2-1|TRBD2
TGTGCCAGCAGCCCTAGCGGGGGGAGCAATGAGCAGTTCTTC
CASSPSGGSNEQFF
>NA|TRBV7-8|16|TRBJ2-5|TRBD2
TGTGCCAGCAGCTTAGTCGGGAGGGGAGGTGACGAGACCCAGTACTTC
CASSLVGRGGDETQYF
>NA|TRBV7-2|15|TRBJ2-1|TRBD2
TGTGCCAGCAGCTTAGCCCGCGGGGGGAGGAATGAGCAGTTCTTC
CASSLARGGRNEQFF
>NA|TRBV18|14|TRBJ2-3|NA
TGTGCCAGCTCACTACCGGACAGCACAGATACGCAGTATTTT
CASSLPDSTDTQYF
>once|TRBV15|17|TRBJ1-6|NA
TGTGCCACCAGCAGAGATCCAATCAGCTCCTATAATTCACCCCTCCACTTT
CATSRDPISSYNSPLHF
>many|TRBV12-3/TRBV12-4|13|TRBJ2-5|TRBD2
TGTGCCAGCAGCTTAGCGGGGGGAGAGACCCAGTACTTC
CASSLAGGETQYF
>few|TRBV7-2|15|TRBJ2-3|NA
TGTGCCAGCAGCCGCCGCCCCCTACTCACAGATACGCAGTATTTT
CASSRRPLLTDTQYF
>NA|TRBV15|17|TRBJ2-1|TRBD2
TGTGCCACCAGCAGGCAATCTAGCGGGGCTCTATACAATGAGCAGTTCTTC
CATSRQSSGALYNEQFF
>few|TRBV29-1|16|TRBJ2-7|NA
TGCAGCGTTTCCTATTATCAGACAAGCAGCTCCTACGAGCAGTACTTC
CSVSYYQTSSSYEQYF
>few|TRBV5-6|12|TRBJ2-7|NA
TGTGCCAGCAGCCCGGGACAACACGAGCAGTACTTC
CASSPGQHEQYF
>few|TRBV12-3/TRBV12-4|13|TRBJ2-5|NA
TGTGCCAGCAGTAGGTCCATTTCGGAGACCCAGTACTTC
CASSRSISETQYF
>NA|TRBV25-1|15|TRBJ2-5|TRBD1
TGTGCCAGCAGTGAATCTTGGGACAGAGAAGAGACCCAGTACTTC
CASSESWDREETQYF
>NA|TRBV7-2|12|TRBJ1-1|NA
TGTGCCAGCAGCTTAGGTGAGGGTGTTGGTTTCTTT
CASSLGEGVGFF
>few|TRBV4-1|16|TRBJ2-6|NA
TGCGCCAGCAGCCAGGTCAGGGGCTTCGGGGCCAACGTCCTGACTTTC
CASSQVRGFGANVLTF
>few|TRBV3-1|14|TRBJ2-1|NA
TGTGCCAGCAGCCAAGAAGAAGTAGACAATGAGCAGTTCTTC
CASSQEEVDNEQFF
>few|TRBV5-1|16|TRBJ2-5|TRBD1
TGCGCCAGCGGACCAACAGGGGTGGATCAGCAAGAGACCCAGTACTTC
CASGPTGVDQQETQYF
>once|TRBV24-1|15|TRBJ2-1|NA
TGTGCCACCAGTCCGACAGGTCGTTCCTACAATGAGCAGTTCTTC
CATSPTGRSYNEQFF
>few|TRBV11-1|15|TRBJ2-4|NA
TGTGCCAGCAGCTTAGACAGGGATGGCAAAAACATTCAGTACTTC
CASSLDRDGKNIQYF
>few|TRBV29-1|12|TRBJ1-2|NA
TGCAGCGTTGACCACCCCCTAAAGGGCTACACCTTC
CSVDHPLKGYTF
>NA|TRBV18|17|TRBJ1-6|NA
TGTGCCAGCTCACCACGCGGACAGCCGATTAATAATTCACCCCTCCACTTT
CASSPRGQPINNSPLHF
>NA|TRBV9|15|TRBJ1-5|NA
TGTGCCAGCAGCGTAGCGGGGGATAGCAATCGGCCCCAGCATTTT
CASSVAGDSNRPQHF
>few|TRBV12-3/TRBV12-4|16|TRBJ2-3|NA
TGTGCCAGCAGTCCCCTAGGGCACCCCGCCACAGATACGCAGTATTTT
CASSPLGHPATDTQYF
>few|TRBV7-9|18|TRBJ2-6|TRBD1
TGTGCCAGCAGCAAAGAATGGTCTACAGGGGTCGGGGCCAACGTCCTGACTTTC
CASSKEWSTGVGANVLTF
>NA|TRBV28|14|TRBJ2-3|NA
TGTGCCAGCAATTCGCTACGGTGGTCAGATACGCAGTATTTT
CASNSLRWSDTQYF
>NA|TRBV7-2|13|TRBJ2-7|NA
TGTGCCAGCAGCTTACCAGAAAACTACGAGCAGTACTTC
CASSLPENYEQYF
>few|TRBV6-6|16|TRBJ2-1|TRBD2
TGTGCCAGCAGTTACTCCCAGCGGGGGACCTACAATGAGCAGTTCTTC
CASSYSQRGTYNEQFF
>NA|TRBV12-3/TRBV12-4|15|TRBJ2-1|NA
TGTGCCAGCAGCTTCTCGGCGGGGTTGGGCAATGAGCAGTTCTTC
CASSFSAGLGNEQFF
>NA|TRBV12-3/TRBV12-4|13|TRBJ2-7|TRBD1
TGTGCCAGCAGTCCCTGGACAGGGTGCGAGCAGTACTTC
CASSPWTGCEQYF
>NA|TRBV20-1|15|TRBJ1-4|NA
TGCAGTGCTAGCGAGGGGCTGTGGACTAATGAAAAACTGTTTTTT
CSASEGLWTNEKLFF
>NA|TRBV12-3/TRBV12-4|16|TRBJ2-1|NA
TGTGCCAGCTTGTTGGGGGACAAGGCCTCTAACAATGAGCAGTTCTTC
CASLLGDKASNNEQFF
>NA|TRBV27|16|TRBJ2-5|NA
TGTGCCAGCAGTATCCCAAGACCACCCAACTACAATGAGCAGTACTTC
CASSIPRPPNYNEQYF
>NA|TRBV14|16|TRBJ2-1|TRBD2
TGTGCCAGCAGTTTCAGCGGGGGCCTCCTCTACAATGAGCAGTTCTTC
CASSFSGGLLYNEQFF